The T cell receptor (beta chain) described here comes from a study of graft-versus-host responses after intestinal transplantation. Study at large: Each of the recipients got a multivisceral, liver-intestinal, or isolated intestinal transplant. The study gave all recipients anti-thymocyte globulin induction, then tacrolimus and steroids for about 3 years.

Trimming took off 8 bases at V and 3 bases at J, with 20 bases between the two ends. This CDR3 is 15 amino acids long. Germline CDR1 SGHVS, CDR2 FQNEAQ. Grafts had their tissue processed, releasing intraepithelial and lamina propria lymphocytes. As concerns this clone: What it binds is unknown.

Findings and caveats of the study: HvG clone declines early post-transplant were associated with peak circulating GvH levels. Allografts of patients with graft-donor T cell macrochimerism showed high graft-versus-host to host-versus-graft clone ratios.

Measured with immunoSEQ multiplex PCR; TCRdb has only the in-frame clones, and not every one. The table includes around 3,600 clones, approximately 77% detected once. The chain uses TRBV7-8 and TRBJ2-7; D may be TRBD1 or TRBD2 (7 bases each). The sequence was collected from a human patient who received an intestinal transplant, so some T cells may come from the graft donor. The sequences come from ileum tissue, collected approximately 960 days after intestinal transplantation. This CDR3 reads CASGTLTGRGYEQYF. Written as DNA, the CDR3 is TGTGCCAGCGGAACCCTGACAGGGAGGGGCTACGAGCAGTACTTC.